These T cell receptor beta chains were read from a single sample in a study of blood T cell repertoires in COVID-19. Clones were sequenced by immunoSEQ multiplex PCR, and TCRdb holds only the in-frame ones, with some missing. Altogether about 200,000 clones are present, about 86% being singletons, with the ten largest covering 2.2%. The sample taken for sequencing was peripheral blood. The receptors originated from a woman aged 45-65 years with acute or convalescent COVID-19. The CDR3 runs from the conserved cysteine through the conserved F or W. A D gene is named only where the DNA matches it firmly. Size tells how often a clone was seen (once, few, many) or the class of an expanded clone, and some rows leave it out.

NA	TRBV18	NA	TRBJ2-7	CASSPETRGYEQYF	TGTGCCAGCTCACCTGAGACTAGAGGCTACGAGCAGTACTTC
NA	TRBV3-1/TRBV3-2	NA	TRBJ2-1	CASSQVGEQFF	TGTGCCAGCAGCCAAGTCGGTGAGCAGTTCTTC
NA	TRBV29-1	NA	TRBJ2-3	CSVEEGGGDTQYF	TGCAGCGTTGAAGAGGGAGGTGGAGATACGCAGTATTTT
TRBD2	TRBV4-3	NA	TRBJ2-3	CASSQDGVGLGDTQYF	TGCGCCAGCAGCCAAGACGGGGTGGGACTAGGGGATACGCAGTATTTT
NA	TRBV19	NA	TRBJ1-3	CASSRQGTGNTIYF	TGTGCCAGTAGTCGTCAGGGGACCGGAAACACCATATATTTT
NA	TRBV5-6	NA	TRBJ1-5	CASSLEGEQQPQHF	TGTGCCAGCAGCTTGGAGGGGGAACAACAGCCCCAGCATTTT
NA	TRBV6-5	NA	TRBJ1-1	CASLTKLEAFF	TGTGCCAGCTTAACCAAACTTGAAGCTTTCTTT
TRBD2	TRBV7-2	NA	TRBJ2-7	CASSLAFLSGGWDEQYF	TGTGCCAGCAGCTTAGCTTTTTTATCGGGGGGTTGGGACGAGCAGTACTTC
NA	TRBV11-2	once	TRBJ1-2	CASSMGGGYTF	TGTGCCAGCAGCATGGGGGGTGGCTACACCTTC
NA	TRBV4-3	NA	TRBJ2-2	CASSQDRAGELFF	TGCGCCAGCAGCCAAGACAGGGCTGGGGAGCTGTTTTTT
NA	TRBV30	NA	TRBJ2-1	CAWSFIEQGGKFF	TGTGCCTGGAGTTTCATCGAACAGGGGGGGAAGTTCTTC
TRBD1	TRBV7-9	NA	TRBJ1-2	CASSSGQGNGYTF	TGTGCCAGCAGCTCAGGACAGGGGAATGGCTACACCTTC
TRBD1	TRBV30	NA	TRBJ1-3	CAWSVGVEGQGRNTIYF	TGTGCCTGGAGTGTAGGTGTAGAGGGACAGGGAAGAAACACCATATATTTT
TRBD2	TRBV5-6	NA	TRBJ2-1	CASSLREVDYNEQFF	TGTGCCAGCAGCTTGCGGGAGGTCGACTACAATGAGCAGTTCTTC
NA	TRBV5-4	NA	TRBJ1-2	CASSSGQPNYGYTF	TGTGCCAGCAGCTCTGGACAGCCTAACTATGGCTACACCTTC
TRBD2	TRBV6-5	NA	TRBJ2-7	CASSPLAGNDEQYF	TGTGCCAGCAGCCCACTAGCGGGGAACGACGAGCAGTACTTC
NA	TRBV27	NA	TRBJ2-7	CASSRESRYEQYF	TGTGCCAGCAGCCGGGAGTCCCGCTACGAGCAGTACTTC
TRBD1	TRBV2	NA	TRBJ1-2	CASSWDRGGANYGYTF	TGTGCCAGCAGTTGGGACAGAGGGGGAGCTAACTATGGCTACACCTTC
TRBD2	TRBV7-2	NA	TRBJ2-3	CASSLVSGGRGADTQYF	TGTGCCAGCAGCTTAGTTAGCGGGGGCCGCGGGGCAGATACGCAGTATTTT
NA	TRBV18	NA	TRBJ1-2	CASSRQGWGYTF	TGTGCCAGCTCACGCCAGGGTTGGGGCTACACCTTC
NA	TRBV6-6	few	TRBJ2-4	CASSYTLIGRNIQYF	TGTGCCAGCAGTTACACTTTAATAGGGAGGAACATTCAGTACTTC
TRBD2	TRBV7-2	NA	TRBJ2-1	CASSQLGTSGSRNEQFF	TGTGCCAGCAGCCAACTTGGGACTAGCGGGAGTCGAAATGAGCAGTTCTTC
NA	TRBV7-9	NA	TRBJ2-7	CASSREPPGHKYEQYF	TGTGCCAGCAGTCGCGAACCTCCGGGACACAAATACGAGCAGTACTTC
NA	TRBV6-5	NA	TRBJ1-2	CASSREWAADYGYTF	TGTGCCAGCAGTCGTGAATGGGCAGCGGACTATGGCTACACCTTC
TRBD1	TRBV18	NA	TRBJ1-4	CASSPGQGIEKLFF	TGTGCCAGCTCTCCGGGACAGGGGATTGAAAAACTGTTTTTT
NA	TRBV10-3	NA	TRBJ2-1	CAISDPGGLYNEQFF	TGTGCCATCAGTGATCCAGGGGGACTTTACAATGAGCAGTTCTTC
TRBD2	TRBV7-2	NA	TRBJ2-1	CASSLGLAGVNEQFF	TGTGCCAGCAGCCTGGGACTAGCGGGAGTGAATGAGCAGTTCTTC
NA	TRBV5-1	NA	TRBJ2-3	CASSLKGQGETDTQYF	TGCGCCAGCAGCTTGAAGGGGCAGGGCGAAACAGATACGCAGTATTTT
TRBD2	TRBV18	NA	TRBJ2-1	CASSIPAGGGSGEQFF	TGTGCCAGCTCAATCCCTGCGGGCGGGGGGAGCGGTGAGCAGTTCTTC
NA	TRBV7-9	NA	TRBJ1-1	CASSLHSTEAFF	TGTGCCAGCAGCTTACACTCCACTGAAGCTTTCTTT
TRBD1	TRBV29-1	NA	TRBJ1-3	CSVGDRQAGNTIYF	TGCAGCGTTGGGGACAGGCAAGCTGGAAACACCATATATTTT
NA	TRBV7-9	NA	TRBJ1-2	CASSLAGADLYGYTF	TGTGCCAGCAGCTTAGCTGGGGCCGATCTCTATGGCTACACCTTC
TRBD1	TRBV19	NA	TRBJ2-5	CASSTVYRGETQYF	TGTGCCAGTAGTACCGTATACAGGGGTGAGACCCAGTACTTC
NA	TRBV10-2	NA	TRBJ2-5	CATRPGETQYF	TGCGCCACCCGGCCCGGGGAGACCCAGTACTTC
TRBD1	TRBV19	NA	TRBJ2-2	CASSPWDRGNTGELFF	TGTGCCAGTAGTCCCTGGGACAGGGGGAACACCGGGGAGCTGTTTTTT
NA	TRBV21-1	NA	TRBJ1-6	CASSISQGGSPLHF	TGTGCCAGCAGCATCAGCCAGGGTGGTTCACCCCTCCACTTT
TRBD2	TRBV10-3	NA	TRBJ2-1	CAIQSASGGYNEQFF	TGTGCCATCCAAAGCGCTAGCGGGGGGTACAATGAGCAGTTCTTC
TRBD1	TRBV19	NA	TRBJ1-2	CASSRRTGISANYGYTF	TGTGCCAGTAGTCGTAGGACAGGGATCTCAGCTAACTATGGCTACACCTTC
NA	TRBV11-3	NA	TRBJ1-1	CASSLDEEGDTEAFF	TGTGCCAGCAGCTTAGACGAGGAAGGGGACACTGAAGCTTTCTTT
TRBD2	TRBV7-2	NA	TRBJ2-5	CASSDASGRTETQYF	TGTGCCAGCAGCGATGCTAGCGGGAGGACTGAGACCCAGTACTTC
NA	TRBV27	few	TRBJ1-5	CASSGGGTQPQHF	TGTGCCAGCAGTGGGGGGGGGACTCAGCCCCAGCATTTT
NA	TRBV18	NA	TRBJ1-2	CASFSEAVYGYTF	TGTGCCAGCTTCTCAGAGGCTGTATATGGCTACACCTTC
NA	TRBV4-2	NA	TRBJ2-7	CASSQVSGDGYEQYF	TGTGCCAGCAGCCAGGTCTCGGGGGACGGCTACGAGCAGTACTTC
TRBD2	TRBV5-4	NA	TRBJ2-3	CASSLRLAGSTDTQYF	TGTGCCAGCAGCTTGCGACTAGCGGGAAGCACAGATACGCAGTATTTT
TRBD2	TRBV9	NA	TRBJ2-2	CASSPSGGQGTRKGGELFF	TGTGCCAGCAGCCCCTCCGGGGGGCAGGGGACTAGGAAGGGCGGGGAGCTGTTTTTT
TRBD1	TRBV5-4	once	TRBJ2-1	CASSPTTTGGWNEQFF	TGTGCCAGCAGCCCAACTACGACAGGGGGCTGGAATGAGCAGTTCTTC
NA	TRBV7-2	NA	TRBJ2-7	CASSLITTTYEQYF	TGTGCCAGCAGCTTAATCACTACCACATACGAGCAGTACTTC
NA	TRBV7-2	NA	TRBJ1-1	CASSKDWNTEAFF	TGTGCCAGCAGCAAGGACTGGAACACTGAAGCTTTCTTT
TRBD2	TRBV6-2/TRBV6-3	NA	TRBJ2-7	CASSRSSGISYEQYF	TGTGCCAGCAGCCGGTCTAGCGGAATCTCCTACGAGCAGTACTTC